The 20 T cell receptor beta chains in this list originate from one sample, sequenced in a study of blood T cells in healthy people across ages. PCR was performed a second time for about 7 to 11 cycles using a sample-barcoded 5' primer and a J-beta primer mix. One entry per CDR3 protein results from TCRdb running MiXCR on the 5' RACE reads. Among 900,000 to 950,000 distinct CDR3 sequences, just under 30% were seen once, and the ten largest hold about a tenth. The data also belong to a second study, concerning T cells of mothers and their children.

The sample comprised blood. The receptors come from a middle-aged woman in good health.

This clonotype was seen only a few times. The chain links TRBV5-1 to TRBJ2-2; weak D call: TRBD1 (5 bases). The CDR3 extends over 12 amino acids. Germline V gene lookup returns CDR1 SGHRS and CDR2 YFSETQ. V gave up 2 bases and J gave up 9 bases, with 8 bases separating them. This CDR3 reads CASSFTGRELFF. The CDR3 nucleotides are TGCGCCAGCAGCTTTACAGGCCGGGAGCTGTTTTTT.

The chain has TRBV4-1 and TRBJ2-3; no clear D gene. This CDR3 has 16 residues. The V and J ends lost 0 bases and 4 bases respectively, with 14 bases between them. Germline lookup yields CDR1 MGHRA and CDR2 YSYEKL. Written as DNA, the CDR3 is TGCGCCAGCAGCCAAGAGGAGTTAGTCATCCCAGATACGCAGTATTTT. This encodes CASSQEELVIPDTQYF.

Comments on this clonotype: The junction and the germline gene differ at one end; a read error may be behind it. The rearrangement links TRBV12-3 or TRBV12-4 to TRBJ2-3, with TRBD2 matching 9 bases. The CDR3 runs 15 residues. The CDR3: CASSLWGTSPDTQYF. CDR3 nucleotide sequence: TGTGCCAGCAGTTTGTGGGGGACTAGCCCCGATACACAGTATTTT.

This clonotype was seen once. This clone may be a read error of a much larger clone one base away. The rearrangement joins TRBV6-2 or TRBV6-3 to TRBJ2-7; no definite D call. CDR1 MNHEY and CDR2 SVGEGT come from the germline V gene. The CDR3 runs 13 residues. CDR3 protein: CASSPSPSCEQYF. In DNA form, the CDR3 reads TGTGCCAGCAGTCCCTCCCCCTCCTGCGAGCAGTACTTC.

This clonotype was found many times. The CDR3 spells CASARDQLAKNIQYF. The CDR3 DNA reads TGCGCCAGCGCCCGGGACCAATTAGCCAAAAACATTCAGTACTTC. This chain uses TRBV4-1 with TRBJ2-4, with D perhaps being TRBD1 or TRBD2 (5 bases each). Trimming stripped 8 bases from V and 0 bases from J, with 14 bases between. The CDR3 consists of 15 residues. The germline V gene encodes CDR1 MGHRA and CDR2 YSYEKL.

Worth noting for this clonotype: This may be a read error: a much more frequent sequence differs by one nucleotide. V gene TRBV2 combines with J gene TRBJ2-7; D is possibly TRBD1 (5 bases). The CDR3 runs 14 residues. V was shortened by 8 bases and J by 7 bases, with 21 bases between the two germline ends. CDR1 and CDR2 from the germline V gene are SNHLY and FYNNEI. The CDR3: CASPLGRAYNEQYF. The CDR3, as DNA: TGTGCCAGCCCCCTTGGCAGGGCCTACAATGAGCAGTACTTC. The full variable domain, completed using reference TRBV2 and TRBJ2-7, is EPEVTQTPSHQVTQMGQEVILRCVPISNHLYFYWYRQILGQKVEFLVSFYNNEISEKSEIFDDQFSVERPDGSNFTLKIRSTKLEDSAMYFCASPLGRAYNEQYFGPGTRLTVT.

The chain carries TRBV2 and TRBJ1-4, with TRBD1 matching 7 bases. Germline assignment: CDR1 SNHLY and CDR2 FYNNEI. This CDR3 has 14 residues. With V trimmed by 6 bases and J by 7 bases, 8 bases remained unmatched. CDR3: CASRDRVGSEKLFF. In DNA, the CDR3 is TGTGCCAGCAGAGACAGGGTTGGGAGTGAAAAACTGTTTTTT.

This chain uses TRBV6-5 with TRBJ1-3, with unresolved D. The CDR3 contains 13 residues. V gave up 5 bases and J gave up 3 bases, with 8 bases separating them. CDR1 is MNHEY and CDR2 is SVGAGI in the germline V gene. Here the CDR3 DNA reads TGTGCCAGCAGTGCGACCGGTGGAAACACCATATATTTT. It translates to CASSATGGNTIYF.

This clonotype turned up a few times. The rearrangement uses TRBV2 and TRBJ1-2, with D unresolved. Germline V lookup: CDR1 SNHLY, CDR2 FYNNEI. Trimming cost V 0 bases and J 4 bases, with 9 bases left between them. The CDR3 length is 14 residues. CDR3 nucleotide sequence: TGTGCCAGCAGTGAAGCTCGCAGGATCTATGGCTACACCTTC. This sequence encodes CASSEARRIYGYTF.

The rearrangement uses TRBV7-2 and TRBJ2-5, with TRBD2 identical over 14 bases. J lost 4 bases, V lost 11 bases, and 3 bases had no gene match. Germline loops: CDR1 SGHTA, CDR2 FQGNSA. The CDR3 has 13 residues. The CDR3 coding sequence is TGTGCCGGACTAGCGGGGGGTCGAGAGACCCAGTACTTC. As protein: CAGLAGGRETQYF.

This clonotype was counted between two and nine times. The V and J genes are TRBV20-1 and TRBJ1-1; TRBD1 is a possible D gene (6 bases). The CDR3 spans 14 residues. The V end was cut by 0 bases, the J end by 5 bases, with 13 bases between. CDR1 and CDR2 (germline): DFQATT, SNEGSKA (reference sequence). The CDR3 sequence is CSARDGRGWTEAFF. The CDR3 bases are TGCAGTGCTAGAGATGGCAGGGGCTGGACTGAAGCTTTCTTT.

The chain links TRBV7-2 to TRBJ2-7; tentatively, D is TRBD1 (5 bases). The CDR3 spans 13 residues. Trimming removed 7 bases at V and 2 bases at J, with 12 bases between. The V gene's germline CDR1 is SGHTA and CDR2 FQGNSA. This CDR3 is CASKTTAAYEQYF. DNA for the CDR3: TGTGCCAGCAAGACGACAGCAGCCTACGAGCAGTACTTC.

This clonotype was observed many times. V is TRBV9 and J is TRBJ2-1; no definite D call. The V gene lost 3 bases and the J gene lost 2 bases, with 21 bases spanning the gap. CDR3 length: 18 residues. Germline CDR1 and CDR2: SGDLS and YYNGEE. As DNA, the CDR3 is TGTGCCAGCAGCGCTCCAGGCAGACTTAGGTCAACCTACAATGAGCAGTTCTTC. Translated: CASSAPGRLRSTYNEQFF.

V is TRBV7-9 and J is TRBJ2-3; D ambiguous. Deletions cut 0 bases from V and 4 bases from J, with 14 bases between. The CDR3 has 16 amino acids. From germline, CDR1 is SEHNR and CDR2 FQNEAQ (reference sequence). The CDR3 here is CASSLAASLSPDTQYF. The CDR3 region has the DNA TGTGCCAGCAGCTTAGCAGCTAGTCTATCGCCAGATACGCAGTATTTT.

This clonotype came up many times. V is TRBV20-1 and J is TRBJ1-4; no clear D gene. This CDR3 comprises 15 residues. CDR1 DFQATT and CDR2 SNEGSKA come from the germline V gene (reference sequence). Trimming shortened V by 1 base and J by 4 bases, and 13 bases separated the two germline ends. The CDR3 sequence: CSARATLPVNEKLFF. The CDR3 DNA is TGCAGTGCTAGAGCCACGTTGCCGGTTAATGAAAAACTGTTTTTT.

This clonotype was seen at least ten times. The chain has TRBV5-1 and TRBJ1-1; 7 positions match TRBD1. This CDR3 has 18 amino acids. CDR1 and CDR2 (germline): SGHRS, YFSETQ. Trimming took 2 bases from V and 3 from J; bases not matched to a gene: 16. CDR3 sequence reads: CASSFSFRTGIRDTEAFF. In DNA, the CDR3 is TGCGCCAGCAGCTTCTCGTTCAGGACAGGAATACGGGACACTGAAGCTTTCTTT.

The V call is TRBV12-3 or TRBV12-4, the J call TRBJ1-2, with D perhaps TRBD1 (5 bases). V lost 3 bases and J 7 bases, leaving 12 bases between the germline ends. The CDR3 length is 13 residues. The DNA for the CDR3 is TGTGCCAGCAGTTTTGAGCCGGGACGTGGCTACACCTTC. Translating gives CASSFEPGRGYTF.

Only a few counts were recorded for this clonotype. The gene calls are TRBV7-3 and TRBJ2-7; no reliable D call. V lost 5 bases and J lost 0, with 14 bases in between. Germline V gives CDR1 SGHTA, CDR2 FQGTGA. The CDR3 consists of 15 residues. The CDR3: CASSPGIGVSYEQYF. The CDR3 DNA follows: TGTGCCAGCAGCCCGGGTATTGGTGTCTCCTACGAGCAGTACTTC.

This clonotype has ten or more counts. The V and J genes are TRBV27 and TRBJ2-7; D might be TRBD2 (6 bases). CDR1 and CDR2 from the germline V gene are MNHEY and SMNVEV (reference sequence). Between the trimmed V and J ends, which lost 0 bases and 4 bases, there was a span of 7 bases. The CDR3 is 13 residues long. The CDR3 sequence: CASSLSEGYEQYF. In nucleotides, the CDR3 is TGTGCCAGCAGTTTATCGGAGGGATACGAGCAGTACTTC.

In its sample, this clonotype was seen many times. One junction end does not reproduce the germline sequence, and a read error may be involved. The chain carries TRBV5-1 and TRBJ2-5; 8 nucleotides line up with TRBD1. The length of the CDR3 is 14 residues. The V gene's germline CDR1 is SGHRS and CDR2 YFSETQ. The chain's CDR3 is CASSPGQGRETQYF. The CDR3 DNA reads as TGTGCCAGCAGCCCTGGACAGGGTCGGGAGACCCAGTACTTC.